This TCR beta chain was retrieved from a study of T cells after posttransplantation cyclophosphamide listed by TCRdb under 2016. Some background on the complete study: Using TRB sequencing, the study followed how the T cell repertoire reconstituted after myeloablative bone marrow transplantation in which posttransplantation cyclophosphamide served as GVHD prophylaxis. Antigen receptor sequencing was done on samples from 35 PTCy-treated patients and from approximately 15 related bone marrow donors of those patients. Blood from all 34 PTCy patients who had 1-year posttransplant specimens underwent TRB sequencing. Up to roughly 3 additional blood samples from 2 to 5.2 years after transplant were also TRB-sequenced in 3 patients, as was pretransplant blood from several patients. Because TRA and TRB clonality correlated tightly in fewer than 10 samples, the subsequent TCR analyses were limited to TRB only. Public TRB sequences were checked against a database of over 3,500 sequences associated with responses to pathogens, tumor antigens, self-antigens and alloantigens. Broader findings and caveats from the paper: The TRB repertoires of T cells infiltrating skin or GI tract showed only limited overlap with the TRB repertoires of T cells in blood. Across around 40 patients, TRB clonality was highly associated with recipient CMV seropositivity and CMV reactivation, and diversity in PTCy patients was similar to diversity in CNI/methotrexate controls. At 1-2 months, donor-recipient similarity was low but rose over the first year, and the later blood repertoires were often dominated by donor CD8+ memory clones.

With regard to this clone: Its cognate antigen has yet to be identified. It has no much larger one-base neighbor in the sample; base qualities were not kept.

The PTCy-treated patients were enrolled in a prospective multi-institutional clinical trial. Peripheral blood and bone marrow mononuclear cells were isolated by Ficoll-Hypaque density centrifugation and cryopreserved. Genomic DNA was the input for TRB sequencing, which was run either with the immunoSEQ assay at survey resolution or with the hsTCRB kit. As for how the authors treated the data: The immunoSEQ software was used for initial read processing, and the LymphoSeq R package was used for repertoire analyses. Clonality was computed as 1 minus normalized Shannon entropy, and a Gini coefficient was also calculated for each TRB dataset. To infer phenotypes in unsorted samples, TRB sequences from sorted subsets of the recipient or donor were mapped onto the unsorted samples of the same recipient. TCRdb provides this immuneACCESS table in a form limited to in-frame rearrangements. Some clones are lacking; in checked studies, under half of them reflect an unresolved V gene, and why the rest are absent is not known. Clonal size and the V and J genes are those of that table, whereas D and trimming came from the DNA. The table for this sample lists 25,000 or so clones; 86% of them were counted only once. The top ten constitute approximately 6.5% of the sample.

From the cysteine up to the phenylalanine, the CDR3 has a length of 18 residues. Left in the record is the CDR3 DNA by itself, 54 bases read in frame from the first base. CDR1 is given as SEHNR and CDR2 as FQNEAQ, both from the germline V gene (reference sequence). V lost 1 base and J lost 4 bases, and the count of bases not matched to a germline gene is 11. Recombination joined TRBV7-9 with TRBJ2-1; TRBD2 fits 9 bases in the junction. Sequences were obtained from PBMCs. The sequence came from a woman aged 55 to 70 with a blood cancer, CMV-positive, and with a related stem cell donor. The nucleotide sequence is TGTGCCAGCAGCTTAGGGGGTCGAACTAGCGGGCCGTACAATGAGCAGTTCTTC. Its translation reads: CASSLGGRTSGPYNEQFF.